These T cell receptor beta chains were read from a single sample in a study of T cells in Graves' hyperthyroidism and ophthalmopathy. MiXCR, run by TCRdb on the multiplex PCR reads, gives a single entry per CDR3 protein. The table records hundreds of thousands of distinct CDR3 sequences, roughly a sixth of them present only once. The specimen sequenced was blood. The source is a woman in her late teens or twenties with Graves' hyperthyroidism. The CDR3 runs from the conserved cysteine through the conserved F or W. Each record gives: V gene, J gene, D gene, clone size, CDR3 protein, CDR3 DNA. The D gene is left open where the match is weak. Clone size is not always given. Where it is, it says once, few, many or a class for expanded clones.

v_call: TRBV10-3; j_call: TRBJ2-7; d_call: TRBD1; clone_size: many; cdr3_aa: CAISAGDREGEQYF; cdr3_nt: TGTGCCATCAGTGCCGGCGACAGGGAAGGCGAGCAGTACTTC
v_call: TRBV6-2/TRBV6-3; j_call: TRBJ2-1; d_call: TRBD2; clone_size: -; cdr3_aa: CASSFSWTSRSYNEQFF; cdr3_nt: TGTGCCAGCAGTTTCTCCTGGACTAGCAGGTCATACAATGAGCAGTTCTTC
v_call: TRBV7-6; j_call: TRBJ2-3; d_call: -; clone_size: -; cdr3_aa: CASSPPGVNTDTQYF; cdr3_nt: TGTGCCAGCAGCCCCCCCGGGGTTAACACAGATACGCAGTATTTT
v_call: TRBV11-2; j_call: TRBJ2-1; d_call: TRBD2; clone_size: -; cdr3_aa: CASSKLAGGGGISYEQFF; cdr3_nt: TGTGCCAGCAGCAAACTAGCGGGGGGCGGGGGAATCTCCTACGAGCAGTTCTTC
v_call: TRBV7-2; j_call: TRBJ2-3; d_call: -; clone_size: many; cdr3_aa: CASSPAGVAPRTDTQYF; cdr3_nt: TGTGCCAGCAGCCCCGCTGGGGTAGCCCCTAGAACAGATACGCAGTATTTT
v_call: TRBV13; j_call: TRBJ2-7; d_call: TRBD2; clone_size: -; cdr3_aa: CASSTRGLVSEQYF; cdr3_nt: TGTGCCAGCAGCACCCGCGGACTAGTTTCCGAGCAGTACTTC
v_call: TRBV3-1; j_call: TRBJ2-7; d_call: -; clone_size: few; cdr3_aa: CASSQDFVISGFSDEQYF; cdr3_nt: TGTGCCAGCAGCCAAGATTTCGTCATCTCGGGGTTTTCCGACGAGCAGTACTTC
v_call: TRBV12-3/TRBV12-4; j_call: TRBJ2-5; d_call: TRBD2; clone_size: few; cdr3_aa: CASSFLAGGPETQYF; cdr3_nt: TGTGCCAGCAGTTTTCTAGCGGGGGGGCCAGAGACCCAGTACTTC
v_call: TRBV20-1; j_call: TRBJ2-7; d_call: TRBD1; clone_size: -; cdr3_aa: CSARDYSGGKEQYF; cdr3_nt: TGCAGTGCTAGAGATTACTCAGGGGGTAAGGAGCAGTACTTC
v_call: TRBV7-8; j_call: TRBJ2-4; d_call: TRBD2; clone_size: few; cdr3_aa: CASSLLVWGGLAKNIQYF; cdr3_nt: TGTGCCAGCAGCCTCTTAGTGTGGGGGGGACTAGCCAAAAACATTCAGTACTTC
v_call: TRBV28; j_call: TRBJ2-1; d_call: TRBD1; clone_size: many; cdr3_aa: CASSLIRDRGRLNPYNEQFF; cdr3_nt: TGTGCCAGCAGTTTAATCCGGGACAGGGGGCGTCTAAACCCCTACAATGAGCAGTTCTTC
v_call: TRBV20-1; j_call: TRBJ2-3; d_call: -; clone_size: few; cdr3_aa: CSARDPLAVPDTQYF; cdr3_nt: TGCAGTGCTAGAGATCCGCTAGCAGTCCCAGATACGCAGTATTTT
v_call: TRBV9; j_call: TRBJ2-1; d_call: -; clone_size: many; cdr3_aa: CASSVAGREQFF; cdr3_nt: TGTGCCAGCAGCGTAGCGGGTCGTGAGCAGTTCTTC
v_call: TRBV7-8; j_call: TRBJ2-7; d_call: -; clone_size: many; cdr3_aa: CASSFRGGLGSEQYF; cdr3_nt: TGTGCCAGCAGCTTCCGAGGGGGTCTAGGGTCCGAGCAGTACTTC
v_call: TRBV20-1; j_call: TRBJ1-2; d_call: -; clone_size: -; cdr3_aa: CSAEPVSRADYGYTF; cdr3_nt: TGCAGTGCCGAGCCCGTGTCCAGGGCTGACTATGGCTACACCTTC
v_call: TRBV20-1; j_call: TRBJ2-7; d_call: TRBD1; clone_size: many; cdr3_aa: CSASPRTGRYEQYF; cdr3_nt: TGCAGTGCTAGTCCTCGGACAGGGAGGTACGAGCAGTACTTC
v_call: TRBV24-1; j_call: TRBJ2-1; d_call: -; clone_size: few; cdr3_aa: CATSDSRMNNEQFF; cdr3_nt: TGTGCCACCAGTGATTCCCGGATGAACAATGAGCAGTTCTTC
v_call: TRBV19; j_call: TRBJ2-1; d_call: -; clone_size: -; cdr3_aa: CASSIRSPYNEQFF; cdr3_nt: TGTGCCAGTAGTATAAGGTCCCCGTACAATGAGCAGTTCTTC
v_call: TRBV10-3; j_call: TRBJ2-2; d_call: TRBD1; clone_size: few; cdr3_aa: CAINSRDRGAGELFF; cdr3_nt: TGTGCCATCAACTCCCGGGACAGGGGAGCAGGGGAGCTGTTTTTT
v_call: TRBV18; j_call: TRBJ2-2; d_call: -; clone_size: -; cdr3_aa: CASSPQINTGELFF; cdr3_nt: TGTGCCAGCTCACCCCAAATCAACACCGGGGAGCTGTTTTTT
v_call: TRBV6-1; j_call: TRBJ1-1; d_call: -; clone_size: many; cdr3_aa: CASGATMNTEAFF; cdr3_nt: TGTGCCAGCGGGGCAACCATGAACACTGAAGCTTTCTTT
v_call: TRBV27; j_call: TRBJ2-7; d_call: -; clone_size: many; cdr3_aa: CASSSTGTSYEQYF; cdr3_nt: TGTGCCAGCAGTAGTACAGGGACCTCCTACGAGCAGTACTTC
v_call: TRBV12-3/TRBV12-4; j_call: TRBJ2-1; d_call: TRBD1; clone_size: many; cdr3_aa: CASSLALGQGNGNEQFF; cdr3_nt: TGTGCCAGCAGTTTAGCGCTGGGACAGGGGAATGGCAATGAGCAGTTCTTC
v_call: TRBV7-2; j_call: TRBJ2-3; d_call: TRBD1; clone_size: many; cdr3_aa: CASSWVGTGGTDTQYF; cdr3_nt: TGTGCCAGCAGTTGGGTCGGGACAGGGGGCACAGATACGCAGTATTTT
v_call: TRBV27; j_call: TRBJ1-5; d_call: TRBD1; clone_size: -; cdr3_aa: CASSPYPPGQGAFQPQHF; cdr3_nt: TGTGCCAGCAGTCCTTACCCCCCCGGACAGGGGGCATTTCAGCCCCAGCATTTT
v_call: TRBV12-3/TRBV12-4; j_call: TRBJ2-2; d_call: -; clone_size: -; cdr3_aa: CASKNDGVNTGELFF; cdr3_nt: TGTGCCAGCAAGAATGACGGGGTGAACACCGGGGAGCTGTTTTTT
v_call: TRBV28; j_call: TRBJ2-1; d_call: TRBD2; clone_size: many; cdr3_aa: CASSPPGLAGAEQFF; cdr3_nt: TGTGCCAGCAGTCCCCCGGGACTAGCGGGTGCTGAGCAGTTCTTC
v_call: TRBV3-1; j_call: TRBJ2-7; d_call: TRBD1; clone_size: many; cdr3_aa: CASSYGTAYEQYF; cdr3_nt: TGTGCCAGCAGCTATGGGACAGCCTACGAGCAGTACTTC
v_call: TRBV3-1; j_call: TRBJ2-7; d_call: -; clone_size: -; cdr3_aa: CASSPTSLQAEQYF; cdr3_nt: TGTGCCAGCAGCCCAACCAGTCTACAGGCAGAGCAGTACTTC
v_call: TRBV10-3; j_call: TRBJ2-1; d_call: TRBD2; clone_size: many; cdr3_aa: CAISGAGLAGNNEQFF; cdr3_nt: TGTGCCATCAGTGGGGCTGGACTAGCGGGGAACAATGAGCAGTTCTTC
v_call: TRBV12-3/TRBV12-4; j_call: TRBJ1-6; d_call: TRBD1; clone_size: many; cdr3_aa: CASSFDRVNNSPLHF; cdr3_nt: TGTGCCAGCAGCTTTGACAGGGTCAATAATTCACCCCTCCACTTT
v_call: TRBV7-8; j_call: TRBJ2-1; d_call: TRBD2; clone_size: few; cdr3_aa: CASSLELAGGTISYNEQFF; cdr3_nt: TGTGCCAGCAGCTTAGAGCTAGCGGGGGGGACTATTTCCTACAATGAGCAGTTCTTC
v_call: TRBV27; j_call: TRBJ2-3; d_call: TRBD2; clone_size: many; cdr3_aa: CASSLILAGGLITDTQYF; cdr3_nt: TGTGCCAGCAGTTTAATACTAGCGGGAGGCCTAATCACAGATACGCAGTATTTT
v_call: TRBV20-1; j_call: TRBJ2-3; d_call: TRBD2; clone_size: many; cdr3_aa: CSAISGGKDTQYF; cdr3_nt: TGCAGTGCTATCTCCGGGGGGAAAGATACGCAGTATTTT
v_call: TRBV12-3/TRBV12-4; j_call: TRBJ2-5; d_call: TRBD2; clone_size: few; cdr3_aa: CASSLGLAGVGPETQYF; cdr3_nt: TGTGCCAGCAGTTTGGGACTAGCGGGAGTAGGGCCAGAGACCCAGTACTTC
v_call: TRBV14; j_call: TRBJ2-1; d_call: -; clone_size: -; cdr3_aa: CASSQDKLAPNNEQFF; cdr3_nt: TGTGCCAGCAGCCAAGACAAGCTTGCGCCTAACAATGAGCAGTTCTTC
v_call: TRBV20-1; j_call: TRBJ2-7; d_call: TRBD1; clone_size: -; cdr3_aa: CSARDFGTAIYDQYF; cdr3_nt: TGCAGTGCTAGAGATTTTGGGACAGCTATCTACGATCAGTACTTC
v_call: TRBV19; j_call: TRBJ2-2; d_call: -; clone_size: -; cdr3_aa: CASSREPANTGELFF; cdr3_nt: TGTGCCAGTAGCAGGGAGCCCGCGAACACCGGGGAGCTGTTTTTT